This T cell receptor beta chain was sequenced in a study of cytomegalovirus exposure and HLA in healthy donors. Whole-study findings and limits: Presence/absence analyses rested on an assumption that sequencing depth was roughly uniform across donors.

The CDR3 loop spans 14 amino acids. From germline, CDR1 is SEHNR and CDR2 FQNEAQ (reference sequence). V shed 5 bases and J shed 2 bases, with 10 bases lying between them. The PCR made use of 60 Vbeta and 13 Jbeta primers. Profiling relied on immunoSEQ multiplex PCR, and the TCRdb table lists in-frame clones only, not all of them. This sample has 70,000 to 95,000 clones, with roughly 76% found just once. For this clone: As yet, its antigen is unknown.

This TCR derives from a woman in her 30s in good health and CMV-seronegative. The specimen was PBMCs. V gene TRBV7-9 combines with J gene TRBJ2-1; D is ambiguous. The CDR3 sequence is CASSHDWAYNEQFF. The CDR3 DNA reads as TGTGCCAGCAGCCACGACTGGGCCTACAATGAGCAGTTCTTC.